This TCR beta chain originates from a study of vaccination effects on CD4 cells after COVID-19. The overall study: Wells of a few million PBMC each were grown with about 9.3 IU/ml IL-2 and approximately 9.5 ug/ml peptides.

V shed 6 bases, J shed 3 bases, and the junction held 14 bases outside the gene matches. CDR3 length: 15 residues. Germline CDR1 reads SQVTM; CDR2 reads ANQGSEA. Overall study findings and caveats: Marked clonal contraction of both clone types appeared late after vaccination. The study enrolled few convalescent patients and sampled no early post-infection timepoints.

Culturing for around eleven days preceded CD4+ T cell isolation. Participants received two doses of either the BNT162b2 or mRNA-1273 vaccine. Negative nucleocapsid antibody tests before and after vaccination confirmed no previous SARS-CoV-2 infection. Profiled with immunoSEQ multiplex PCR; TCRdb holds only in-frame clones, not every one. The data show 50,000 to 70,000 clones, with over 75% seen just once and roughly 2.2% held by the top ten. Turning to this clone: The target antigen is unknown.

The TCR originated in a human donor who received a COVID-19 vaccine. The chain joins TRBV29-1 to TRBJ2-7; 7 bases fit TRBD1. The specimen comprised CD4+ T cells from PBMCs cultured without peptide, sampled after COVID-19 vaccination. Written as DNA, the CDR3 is TGCAGCGTGACGAAACTAAAGGGACAGAGCTACGAGCAGTACGTC. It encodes CSVTKLKGQSYEQYV.